Listed below are T cell receptor beta chains from one sample, sequenced in a study of cytomegalovirus exposure and HLA in healthy donors. Data came from immunoSEQ multiplex PCR; TCRdb stores just in-frame clones and leaves some out. The table records about 130,000 clones, around 94% of them present only once. Input material: PBMCs. These receptor sequences come from a woman aged 18-35 years in good health and CMV-seronegative. CDR3s include the opening cysteine and the closing phenylalanine or tryptophan. Fields, in order: D gene, clone size, V gene, J gene, CDR3 protein, CDR3 DNA. D genes are given only for firm matches. For some rows the clone size is stated as once, few or many, or as a class when expanded; others skip it.

>TRBD2|.|TRBV30|TRBJ2-3
CAWMRGGTDTQYF
TGTGCCTGGATGCGGGGGGGCACAGATACGCAGTATTTT
>TRBD2|.|TRBV2|TRBJ2-7
CATTDWGGYEQYF
TGTGCCACCACAGACTGGGGAGGGTACGAGCAGTACTTC
>.|.|TRBV14|TRBJ2-7
CASSTQHGAAYEQYF
TGTGCCAGCAGCACACAGCACGGAGCGGCCTACGAGCAGTACTTC
>.|.|TRBV4-1|TRBJ2-5
CASSMQEYQETQYF
TGCGCCAGCAGCATGCAAGAGTACCAAGAGACCCAGTACTTC
>.|.|TRBV15|TRBJ1-2
CATSSMGTYGYTF
TGTGCCACCAGCAGTATGGGGACTTATGGCTACACCTTC
>.|.|TRBV7-2|TRBJ2-2
CASSLSESTGELFF
TGTGCCAGCAGCTTATCCGAGTCTACCGGGGAGCTGTTTTTT
>TRBD2|once|TRBV4-1|TRBJ2-1
CASSPQLAGGFSGEQFF
TGCGCCAGCAGCCCCCAGCTAGCGGGGGGTTTTTCGGGTGAGCAGTTCTTC
>.|once|TRBV28|TRBJ2-3
CASSPPMRDTQYF
TGTGCCAGCAGTCCGCCGATGAGAGATACGCAGTATTTT
>.|.|TRBV21-1|TRBJ2-7
CASSSGGRYEQYF
TGTGCCAGCAGCAGCGGCGGGAGATACGAGCAGTACTTC
>.|.|TRBV4-1|TRBJ1-5
CASSQEVQAGQPQHF
TGCGCCAGCAGCCAAGAGGTCCAGGCGGGTCAGCCCCAGCATTTT
>.|.|TRBV7-8|TRBJ1-4
CASSLDSRQSEKLFF
TGTGCCAGCAGCTTAGACTCTCGACAGTCCGAAAAACTGTTTTTT
>TRBD2|once|TRBV9|TRBJ2-2
CASSEEGGSAGELFF
TGTGCCAGCAGCGAAGAGGGAGGGAGTGCCGGGGAGCTGTTTTTT
>.|once|TRBV6-1|TRBJ2-3
CATGGDSTDTQYF
TGTGCCACCGGAGGGGACAGCACAGATACGCAGTATTTT
>TRBD1|.|TRBV2|TRBJ2-5
CASSRGQGGETQYF
TGTGCCAGCAGTAGAGGACAGGGGGGGGAGACCCAGTACTTC
>.|.|TRBV28|TRBJ2-7
CASEVRGAPLYEQYF
TGTGCCAGCGAAGTTCGGGGGGCGCCTTTGTACGAGCAGTACTTC
>TRBD2|.|TRBV7-2|TRBJ2-7
CASSHRLAANYEQYF
TGTGCCAGCAGCCACCGTCTAGCGGCAAACTACGAGCAGTACTTC
>TRBD1|.|TRBV6-5|TRBJ2-1
CASSPRDRGLDEQFF
TGTGCCAGCAGTCCCCGGGACAGGGGGCTGGATGAGCAGTTCTTC
>TRBD2|.|TRBV7-2|TRBJ2-7
CASSLPSGLASYEQYF
TGTGCCAGCAGCTTACCTTCCGGACTAGCGAGCTACGAGCAGTACTTC
>.|.|TRBV7-3|TRBJ2-5
CASSPHPTTEETQYF
TGTGCCAGCAGCCCACACCCAACTACTGAAGAGACCCAGTACTTC
>TRBD2|.|TRBV9|TRBJ2-3
CASSPLPGTSGTDTQYF
TGTGCCAGCAGCCCTCTTCCCGGGACTAGCGGCACAGATACGCAGTATTTT
>.|.|TRBV6-5|TRBJ2-2
CASSQNPLIPGELFF
TGTGCCAGCAGTCAAAACCCGCTAATCCCCGGGGAGCTGTTTTTT
>TRBD1|.|TRBV2|TRBJ2-5
CASSEQGTETQYF
TGTGCCAGCAGCGAACAGGGGACGGAGACCCAGTACTTC
>.|.|TRBV27|TRBJ2-3
CASSPYSRTDTQYF
TGTGCCAGCAGTCCTTACAGCCGCACAGATACGCAGTATTTT
>.|.|TRBV9|TRBJ2-3
CASSVFSSTDTQYF
TGTGCCAGCAGCGTATTTTCTAGCACAGATACGCAGTATTTT
>.|.|TRBV2|TRBJ1-2
CATPRMGGLTYGYTF
TGTGCCACCCCAAGGATGGGGGGTCTCACCTATGGCTACACCTTC
>TRBD2|.|TRBV28|TRBJ2-7
CASSPPGTRGGFGQYF
TGTGCCAGCAGCCCCCCCGGGACGCGGGGGGGCTTCGGGCAGTACTTC
>TRBD2|.|TRBV5-5|TRBJ2-5
CASSSRGGIRETQYF
TGTGCCAGCAGCTCCCGGGGGGGGATCAGGGAGACCCAGTACTTC
>TRBD2|.|TRBV7-9|TRBJ2-7
CASSFPGDYYEQYF
TGTGCCAGCAGCTTCCCCGGGGACTACTACGAGCAGTACTTC
>.|.|TRBV18|TRBJ2-7
CASSPPLVYEQYF
TGTGCCAGCTCACCACCCCTTGTCTACGAGCAGTACTTC
>.|.|TRBV6-5|TRBJ2-7
CASSPQTSSYEQYF
TGTGCCAGCAGTCCACAGACGAGCTCCTACGAGCAGTACTTC
>.|.|TRBV7-9|TRBJ2-7
CASQGTGSYEQYF
TGTGCCAGCCAGGGGACGGGAAGTTACGAGCAGTACTTC
>.|.|TRBV27|TRBJ2-7
CATSAGPISYEQYF
TGTGCCACCTCGGCGGGGCCTATCTCCTACGAGCAGTACTTC
>TRBD2|.|TRBV11-2|TRBJ2-1
CASSTPGSAGLYNEQFF
TGTGCCAGCAGCACTCCAGGGTCAGCGGGGCTATACAATGAGCAGTTCTTC
>.|.|TRBV21-1|TRBJ2-2
CASSKGVGAPIPGELFF
TGTGCCAGCAGCAAAGGCGTGGGGGCGCCAATCCCCGGGGAGCTGTTTTTT
>TRBD2|.|TRBV7-9|TRBJ2-7
CASSGTKGVEQYF
TGTGCCAGCAGCGGGACTAAAGGGGTCGAGCAGTACTTC
>.|.|TRBV2|TRBJ1-2
CASEGDSDYGYTF
TGTGCCAGCGAGGGGGATTCAGACTATGGCTACACCTTC
>.|.|TRBV6-5|TRBJ2-7
CASSNGDYEQYF
TGTGCCAGCAGCAACGGGGACTACGAGCAGTACTTC
>.|.|TRBV18|TRBJ2-5
CASSPPGRETQYF
TGTGCCAGCTCACCACCGGGGCGAGAGACCCAGTACTTC
>.|.|TRBV4-2|TRBJ1-1
CASSQDTGNTEAFF
TGTGCCAGCAGCCAAGATACAGGGAACACTGAAGCTTTCTTT
>.|.|TRBV5-1|TRBJ2-5
CASSFRLEGHETQYF
TGCGCCAGCAGCTTTAGACTAGAGGGCCATGAGACCCAGTACTTC
>TRBD1|.|TRBV28|TRBJ1-4
CASSFWGTGSEKLFF
TGTGCCAGCAGTTTCTGGGGGACAGGGAGTGAAAAACTGTTTTTT
>TRBD1|.|TRBV28|TRBJ2-7
CASSFSIHDGQENSYEQYF
TGTGCCAGCAGTTTCAGCATACATGATGGACAGGAAAACTCCTACGAGCAGTACTTC
>TRBD1|few|TRBV6-5|TRBJ2-7
CASSRDRGSGEQYF
TGTGCCAGCTCACGGGACAGGGGCTCCGGCGAGCAGTACTTC
>TRBD2|.|TRBV5-4|TRBJ2-1
CASSMRGADDEQFF
TGTGCCAGCAGTATGCGGGGGGCTGACGATGAGCAGTTCTTC
>TRBD1|.|TRBV15|TRBJ1-5
CATSRGTGPLSNQPQHF
TGTGCCACCAGCAGAGGGACAGGTCCACTTAGCAATCAGCCCCAGCATTTT
>.|once|TRBV9|TRBJ2-7
CASSVGTMGYEQYF
TGTGCCAGCAGCGTAGGGACTATGGGCTACGAGCAGTACTTC
>.|.|TRBV7-2|TRBJ2-1
CASSVRGAHNEQFF
TGTGCCAGCAGCGTCCGGGGGGCCCACAATGAGCAGTTCTTC
>TRBD1|.|TRBV9|TRBJ1-2
CASSAGTGSGYTF
TGTGCCAGCAGCGCCGGGACAGGGAGCGGCTACACCTTC
>TRBD2|.|TRBV28|TRBJ2-2
CASSIHVLAGPGELFF
TGTGCCAGCAGTATACACGTCCTAGCGGGACCCGGGGAGCTGTTTTTT
>TRBD2|.|TRBV30|TRBJ2-1
CAWSQTSGSINEQFF
TGTGCCTGGAGCCAGACTAGCGGGAGTATAAATGAGCAGTTCTTC
>TRBD1|.|TRBV11-1|TRBJ1-1
CASRLGQGNTEAFF
TGTGCCAGCAGACTGGGACAGGGGAACACTGAAGCTTTCTTT
>TRBD1|few|TRBV2|TRBJ1-1
CATEGQGNTEAFF
TGTGCCACTGAGGGACAGGGAAACACTGAAGCTTTCTTT
>TRBD2|.|TRBV12-5|TRBJ2-3
CASGRGLAETDTQYF
TGTGCTAGTGGCCGGGGACTAGCGGAGACAGATACGCAGTATTTT
>.|.|TRBV25-1|TRBJ2-5
CASSGPGGLTSLETQYF
TGTGCCAGCAGTGGGCCAGGAGGCTTAACCAGTTTAGAGACCCAGTACTTC
>TRBD1|.|TRBV5-6|TRBJ2-7
CASSFLTGGRYEQYF
TGTGCCAGCAGCTTCCTGACAGGGGGTCGGTACGAGCAGTACTTC
>.|.|TRBV7-9|TRBJ1-1
CASSLGGLTESAFF
TGTGCCAGCAGCTTAGGGGGGCTCACAGAATCCGCTTTCTTT
>TRBD1|once|TRBV28|TRBJ2-7
CASSPFLGQGFSYEQYF
TGTGCCAGCAGTCCGTTCCTTGGACAGGGCTTCTCCTACGAGCAGTACTTC